A selection of T cell receptor beta chains follows, all from one sample in a study of blood T cell repertoires in COVID-19. Libraries were prepared by immunoSEQ multiplex PCR; TCRdb keeps only in-frame clonotypes and omits some of them. The table lists around 250,000 clones, around 87% of them singletons. Input material: PBMCs or T cells enriched from blood (not recorded which). These receptors were collected from a woman aged 50 to 60 who had recovered from COVID-19. Both conserved end residues are part of each CDR3. A D gene is named only where the DNA matches it firmly. Not all rows give a size; the values are once, few, many and, for expanded clones, a class.

cdr3_length	j_call	d_call	clone_size	v_call	cdr3_aa	cdr3_nt
14	TRBJ2-7	.	few	TRBV28	CASRSSPRAVEQYF	TGTGCCAGCAGAAGCTCCCCGCGGGCGGTCGAGCAGTACTTC
17	TRBJ2-2	TRBD2	few	TRBV18	CASSPGAGRRNTGELFF	TGTGCCAGCTCACCGGGAGCCGGGAGGAGAAACACCGGGGAGCTGTTTTTT
15	TRBJ2-1	TRBD2	.	TRBV11-1	CASSAVGGRLNEQFF	TGTGCCAGCAGCGCAGTCGGCGGGAGGCTAAATGAGCAGTTCTTC
13	TRBJ2-1	.	.	TRBV6-4	CASSSDTYNEQFF	TGTGCCAGCAGTTCTGACACCTACAATGAGCAGTTCTTC
15	TRBJ1-5	TRBD1	.	TRBV18	CASSPGQGPNQPQHF	TGTGCCAGCTCACCAGGACAGGGGCCAAATCAGCCCCAGCATTTT
13	TRBJ2-5	.	once	TRBV29-1	CSALGPGRETQYF	TGCAGCGCCCTTGGGCCGGGGAGGGAGACCCAGTACTTC
14	TRBJ1-5	TRBD1	.	TRBV27	CASSLTGGNQPQHF	TGTGCCAGCAGCCTGACAGGGGGCAATCAGCCCCAGCATTTT
15	TRBJ2-3	.	.	TRBV5-6	CASSSPGKYTDTQYF	TGTGCCAGCAGCTCGCCAGGGAAATACACAGATACGCAGTATTTT
16	TRBJ2-7	TRBD2	.	TRBV14	CASSQEVAGRSWEQYF	TGTGCCAGCAGCCAAGAAGTAGCGGGCCGATCATGGGAGCAGTACTTC
15	TRBJ1-1	TRBD1	.	TRBV7-8	CASSLSTGSNTEAFF	TGTGCCAGCAGCTTATCGACAGGGTCGAACACTGAAGCTTTCTTT
19	TRBJ2-7	.	.	TRBV14	CASSQEGAEGIAVFYEQYF	TGTGCCAGCAGCCAAGAGGGGGCTGAGGGAATCGCAGTCTTCTACGAGCAGTACTTC
17	TRBJ2-7	TRBD2	.	TRBV7-9	CASSSTGTSGSFYEQYF	TGTGCCAGCAGCTCGACTGGGACTAGCGGGAGTTTCTACGAGCAGTACTTC
15	TRBJ1-6	.	once	TRBV5-1	CASSFIQGPNSPLHF	TGCGCCAGCAGCTTTATTCAGGGCCCAAATTCACCCCTCCACTTT
17	TRBJ2-1	TRBD2	.	TRBV5-4	CASSLAVGTRAYNEQFF	TGTGCCAGCAGCTTGGCCGTTGGGACTAGGGCCTACAATGAGCAGTTCTTC
12	TRBJ2-3	.	.	TRBV7-2	CASSFLVRTQYF	TGTGCCAGCAGCTTTCTAGTTCGTACGCAGTATTTT
14	TRBJ1-5	TRBD1	few	TRBV30	CAWSKGGGNQPQHF	TGTGCCTGGAGTAAAGGGGGCGGCAATCAGCCCCAGCATTTT